This TCR beta chain was found in a study of regulatory T cells in long-lasting Graves disease. Unmatched junction bases numbered 12, after V lost 6 bases and J lost 6 bases. CDR1 is SGHNT and CDR2 is YENEEA in the germline V gene. This CDR3 is built from 17 residues. Whole-study results and caveats: A greater number of public clonotypes (around 2,700) was shared by persistent patients than by new patients (about 990). Limited samples may have lowered accuracy.

CDR3-region Arm-PCR and iRepertoire HTBI primers produced the TCR beta libraries. TCRdb reprocessed the multiplex PCR reads via MiXCR and lists one record per CDR3 protein. The sample includes a few hundred thousand distinct CDR3 sequences, roughly 17% seen only once; the top ten take 20% to 25%. On this clonotype: As yet, its antigen is unknown.

Time point of the sample: newly diagnosed GD, antithyroid drugs for less than 3 months. RNA isolated from PBMCs was used to make the TCR library. The sample was also reused in another study, on T cells in Graves' hyperthyroidism and ophthalmopathy.

This receptor was obtained from a woman aged 18 to 35 with Graves disease. The sequenced sample was peripheral blood mononuclear cells (PBMCs), obtained at new diagnosis, from a patient treated with antithyroid drugs. The genes are TRBV11-3 and TRBJ2-2, with 11 bases identical to TRBD2. CDR3: CASSFPWILAGAGELFF. CDR3 coding DNA: TGTGCCAGCAGTTTTCCCTGGATACTAGCGGGAGCCGGGGAGCTGTTTTTT. Full variable domain (outside the CDR3, taken from reference TRBV11-3 and TRBJ2-2): EAGVVQSPRYKIIEKKQPVAFWCNPISGHNTLYWYLQNLGQGPELLIRYENEEAVDDSQLPKDRFSAERLKGVDSTLKIQPAELGDSAVYLCASSFPWILAGAGELFFGEGSRLTVL.